This TCR beta chain was obtained from a study of early T cells in non-severe SARS-CoV-2 infection. Study in general: Alpha and beta chains were unpaired, from unsorted whole-blood bulk RNA.

Individual cDNA molecules carried attached unique molecular identifiers. TCRdb used MiXCR to reprocess the 5' RACE reads, holding one entry per CDR3 protein. Of about 60,000 distinct CDR3 sequences listed, 8% to 9% are singletons. This clonotype was picked up a small number of times. The antigen remains unidentified. Germline CDR1 and CDR2: MNHEY and SVGAGI. V was trimmed by 3 bases and J by 2 bases, leaving 9 bases between them. The CDR3 spans 14 residues. Study-level results: Private and CD4 specificities were missed by VDJdb matching, which favored anti-spike CD8 responses.

Sequenced: whole blood. The receptor was isolated from an adult who was a healthcare worker with PCR-confirmed SARS-CoV-2 infection or an uninfected control (not recorded which). The chain links TRBV6-5 to TRBJ2-3, with a tentative D call TRBD2 (5 bases). DNA for the CDR3: TGTGCCAGCAGTTATAACGGGATCACAGATACGCAGTATTTT. The encoded protein is CASSYNGITDTQYF.